The 10 T cell receptor beta chains listed next were all sequenced from one sample in a study of cytomegalovirus exposure and HLA in healthy donors. The PCR ran on 60 Vbeta and 13 Jbeta primers. The assay was immunoSEQ multiplex PCR, and TCRdb's table has in-frame clones only and misses some. The table shows around 170,000 clones, with around 78% occurring only once. Sequencing was done on a sample of PBMCs. These TCRs come from a man aged 18 to 29 in good health and CMV-seronegative.

This clone has a single count. This rearrangement joins TRBV6-4 to TRBJ2-7; the match to TRBD2 covers 9 bases. The CDR3 extends over 15 amino acids. Trimming cost V 4 bases and J 2 bases; bases outside gene matches: 6. The germline gives CDR1 MRHNA, CDR2 SNTAGT. The CDR3 coding sequence is TGTGCCAGCAGTGCGGGTAGCGGGGGCCCCTACGAGCAGTACTTC. This sequence encodes CASSAGSGGPYEQYF.

This sequence joins TRBV5-1 and TRBJ2-2; 10 nucleotides agree with TRBD1. The V and J ends lost 5 bases and 10 bases, in that order; junction bases with no gene match: 11. The CDR3 is 15 residues long. The germline CDR1 and CDR2 sequences are SGHRS and YFSETQ. CDR3 region: CASSLPGQGIEELFF. CDR3 nucleotide sequence: TGCGCCAGCAGTTTACCGGGACAGGGGATTGAGGAGCTGTTTTTT.

The V gene is TRBV6-5, the J gene TRBJ1-2; TRBD1 aligns across 8 bases. Germline trimming cut 0 bases from V and 7 bases from J; bases unmatched to any gene: 7. The CDR3 is 15 residues long. CDR1 MNHEY and CDR2 SVGAGI come from the germline V gene. CDR3 coding DNA: TGTGCCAGCAGTTACTCAGGACAGGGATTATTTGGCTACACCTTC. This gives the protein CASSYSGQGLFGYTF.

The CDR3 DNA reads TGTGCCAGTAGGCGGACTAGCGGGAGCGAGCAGTACTTC. Amino acids: CASRRTSGSEQYF. V usage is TRBV19 and J usage is TRBJ2-7; 13 bases are a match to TRBD2. The ends lost 6 bases at V and 6 bases at J; junction bases unmatched: 2. Germline lookup yields CDR1 LNHDA and CDR2 SQIVND (reference sequence). This CDR3 region has 13 residues. Using reference TRBV19 and TRBJ2-7 for the parts outside the CDR3, the full variable domain is DGGITQSPKYLFRKEGQNVTLSCEQNLNHDAMYWYRQDPGQGLRLIYYSQIVNDFQKGDIAEGYSVSREKKESFPLTVTSAQKNPTAFYLCASRRTSGSEQYFGPGTRLTVT.

V and J are TRBV20-1 and TRBJ1-5; D might be TRBD1 (5 bases). Between the trimmed V and J ends, which lost 6 bases and 16 bases, there was a span of 16 bases. Germline assignment: CDR1 DFQATT and CDR2 SNEGSKA (reference sequence). The CDR3 covers 10 residues. The DNA for the CDR3 is TGCAGTGCCGCGGGGACCGTAAAACATTTT. Protein product: CSAAGTVKHF.

The V gene is TRBV27, the J gene TRBJ2-3; 9 nucleotides agree with TRBD2. Germline CDR1 reads MNHEY; CDR2 reads SMNVEV (reference sequence). J lost 8 bases, V lost 6 bases, and 15 bases had no gene match. The CDR3 is 16 residues long. CDR3 sequence (DNA): TGTGCCAGCAGGGGGAATAGCGGGGGCCCGGGAGGTACGCAGTATTTT. Encoded protein: CASRGNSGGPGGTQYF.

J is TRBJ1-4 and V is TRBV28; D is uncertain. Germline CDR1 is MDHEN and CDR2 is SYDVKM. The V gene lost 0 bases and the J gene lost 5 bases, with 7 bases spanning the gap. CDR3 length: 14 amino acids. CDR3 residues: CASSLWAENEKLFF. The CDR3 nucleotides are TGTGCCAGCAGTTTATGGGCAGAAAATGAAAAACTGTTTTTT.

The genes are TRBV4-2 and TRBJ2-1; possibly TRBD1 for D (6 bases). CDR1 LGHNA and CDR2 YNFKEQ come from the germline V gene. This CDR3 region has 15 residues. With 0 bases removed from V and 10 bases from J, the gap between germline ends came to 16 bases. The CDR3 region is CASSQDWSRGKEQFF. The DNA for the CDR3 is TGTGCCAGCAGCCAAGATTGGAGCAGGGGAAAAGAGCAGTTCTTC.

This clone was detected only a few times. The chain joins TRBV30 to TRBJ2-5; D unresolved. This CDR3 has 13 amino acids. V was clipped by 1 base and J by 7 bases, with 13 bases between them. From germline, CDR1 is GTSNPN and CDR2 SVGIG (reference sequence). The CDR3 DNA sequence: TGTGCCTGGAGTGCCAACCTAGACGGGACCCAGTACTTC. This encodes CAWSANLDGTQYF.

This clone was seen a handful of times. The chain joins TRBV6-6 to TRBJ1-1; D call uncertain. CDR1 MNHNY and CDR2 SVGAGI come from the germline V gene (reference sequence). Trimming removed 6 bases from V and 1 base from J, with 6 bases in between. There are 12 residues in the CDR3. CDR3 DNA: TGTGCCAGCAGGCTAGGGAACACTGAAGCTTTCTTT. Amino acid sequence: CASRLGNTEAFF.